This T cell receptor beta chain was sequenced for a study of blood T cell repertoires in COVID-19 (dated by TCRdb to between 2020 and 2021). Regarding the study in general: The collaborator samples originated in the United States, Italy and Spain and spanned the acute and convalescent phases of COVID-19. The material from the prospective study consisted of cDNA or gDNA derived from T cells, B-cell-depleted T cells, or PBMCs. The dataset comprised deeply sampled blood TCRbeta repertoires from subjects exposed to, actively infected with, or recovered from COVID-19. The repertoires were released in a freely available public database meant as a resource for research on the immune response to SARS-CoV-2. The samples were drawn from the first 160 participants of the ongoing ImmuneRACE study and from 950 to 1,500 subjects provided by 6 global collaborators. The sample metadata nearly always contained a de-identified subject ID, COVID-19 status, age in years and sex. Where available, HLA class I and class II types were obtained from metadata supplied by the sample provider rather than from assay-based typing.

At one collaborating source in Seattle, patients were enrolled during active infection and were followed longitudinally through the course of disease. Whole blood was collected in K2EDTA tubes by collaborating institutions according to the institutions' own protocols. Collaborator samples were shipped for TCRbeta analysis as frozen whole blood, isolated PBMCs, or DNA extracted from either sample type. In regard to this clone: It has no known antigen specificity. No base qualities exist here, and no much larger clone lies one base off it.

From the cysteine up to the phenylalanine, the CDR3 has a length of 13 residues. Only the CDR3 region is kept as DNA, spanning 39 bases read in frame from base 1. Based on the germline V gene, the CDR1 and CDR2 sequences are WSHSY and SAAADI. Trimming removed 6 bases from V and 9 bases from J; the gene matches leave 4 bases unexplained. Study-level results and caveats: How much clinical and demographic metadata was included differed by source and by participant, and the metadata was provided uncurated.

TCRbeta CDR3 regions were amplified from genomic DNA using the immunoSEQ Assay, a bias-controlled multiplex PCR. The published analysis was carried out like this. The number of nucleated cells in each sample was estimated from the amplification of reference gene primers within the assay. To quantify the absolute abundance of each unique TCRbeta CDR3 rearrangement, sequence reads were collapsed and filtered. For each sample, productive Simpson clonality was calculated as the square root of Simpson's diversity index across productive rearrangements. The table comes from immuneACCESS by way of TCRdb, which keeps in-frame sequences with V and J called. Part of the clones is missing from these tables; in studies checked, under half for an unresolved V gene and the rest for unknown reasons. V, J and clone size were drawn from that table, and D and trimming were deduced from the DNA. This sample has 200,000 to 250,000 clones in its table, and around 83% of those were observed once. The ten largest make up 8.2% of the sample.

The sequence was collected from a woman of 80 years or more with COVID-19, enrolled during active disease. Specimen: peripheral blood. The chain links TRBV10-2 with TRBJ1-6; TRBD1 aligns with 8 central bases. DNA sequence: TGCGCCAGCAGGGACAGGGAGGGTTCACCCCTCCACTTT. Translation gives CASRDREGSPLHF.